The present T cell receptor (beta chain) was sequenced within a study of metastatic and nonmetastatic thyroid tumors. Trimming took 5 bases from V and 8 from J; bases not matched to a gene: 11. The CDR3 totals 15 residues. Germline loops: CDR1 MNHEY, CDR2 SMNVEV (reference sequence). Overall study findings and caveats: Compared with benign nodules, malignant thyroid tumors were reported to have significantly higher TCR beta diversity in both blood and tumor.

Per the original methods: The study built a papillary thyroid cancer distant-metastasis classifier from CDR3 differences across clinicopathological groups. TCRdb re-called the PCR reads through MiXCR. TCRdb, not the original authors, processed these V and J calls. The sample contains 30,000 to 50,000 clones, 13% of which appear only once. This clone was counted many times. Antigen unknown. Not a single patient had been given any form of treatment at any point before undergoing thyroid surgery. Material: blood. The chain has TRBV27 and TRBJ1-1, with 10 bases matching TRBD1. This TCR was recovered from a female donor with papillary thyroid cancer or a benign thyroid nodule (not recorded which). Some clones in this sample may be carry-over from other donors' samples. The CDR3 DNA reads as TGTGCCAGCAGTCCTTCTATGGGGACAGGGGTGGAAGCTTTCTTT. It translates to CASSPSMGTGVEAFF.